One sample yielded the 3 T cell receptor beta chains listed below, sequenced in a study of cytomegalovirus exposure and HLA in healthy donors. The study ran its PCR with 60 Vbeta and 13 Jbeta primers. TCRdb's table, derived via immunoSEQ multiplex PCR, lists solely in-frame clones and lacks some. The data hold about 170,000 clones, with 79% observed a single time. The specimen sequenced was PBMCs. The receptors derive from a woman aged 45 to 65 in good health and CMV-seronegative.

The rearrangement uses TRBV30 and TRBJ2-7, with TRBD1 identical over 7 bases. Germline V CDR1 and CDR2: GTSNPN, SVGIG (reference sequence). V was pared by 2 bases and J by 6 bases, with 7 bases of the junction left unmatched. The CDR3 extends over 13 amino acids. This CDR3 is CAWSHQGVGEQYF. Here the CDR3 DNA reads TGTGCCTGGAGTCACCAGGGGGTCGGCGAGCAGTACTTC.

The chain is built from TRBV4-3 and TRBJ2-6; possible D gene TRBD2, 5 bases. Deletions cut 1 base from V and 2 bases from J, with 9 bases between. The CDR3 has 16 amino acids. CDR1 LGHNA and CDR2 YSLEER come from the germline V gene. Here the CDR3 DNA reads TGCGCCAGCAGCCAAGTTTCCGGGACTGGGGCCAACGTCCTGACTTTC. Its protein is CASSQVSGTGANVLTF.

The CDR3 DNA follows: TGTGCCAGCAGCCGCGCCCTGGGACTAGCGGAATACAATGAGCAGTTCTTC. As protein: CASSRALGLAEYNEQFF. V gene TRBV14 combines with J gene TRBJ2-1, with 11 positions matching TRBD2. From germline, CDR1 is SGHDN and CDR2 FVKESK. With V trimmed by 4 bases and J by 4 bases, 9 bases remained unmatched. The CDR3 is made up of 17 amino acids.